The clone carrying this T cell receptor beta chain was found many times. The target antigen is unknown. The data originate from a study of spatial heterogeneity in lung cancer. Points from the study as a whole: Mutation counts in tumors were tracked by counts of expanded intratumoral alpha and beta TCRs.

Time point here: sample taken at primary tumor resection. TCRdb re-analysed the 5' RACE reads in MiXCR, keeping a single row per CDR3 protein. The table records fewer than 20,000 distinct CDR3 sequences, under 7.5% of them present only once. Germline V gives CDR1 MDHEN, CDR2 SYDVKM. Trimming took off 0 bases at V and 7 bases at J, with 13 bases between the two ends. The CDR3 consists of 15 residues. The rearrangement joins TRBV28 to TRBJ1-5, with D maybe TRBD1 (5 bases). This TCR derives from a female donor with early-stage non-small cell lung cancer. The sequences come from lung tumor tissue, collected at surgery. The DNA of the CDR3 is TGTGCCAGCAGTTTATGGGGGGGAGATGGACAGCCCCAGCATTTT. Protein product: CASSLWGGDGQPQHF.